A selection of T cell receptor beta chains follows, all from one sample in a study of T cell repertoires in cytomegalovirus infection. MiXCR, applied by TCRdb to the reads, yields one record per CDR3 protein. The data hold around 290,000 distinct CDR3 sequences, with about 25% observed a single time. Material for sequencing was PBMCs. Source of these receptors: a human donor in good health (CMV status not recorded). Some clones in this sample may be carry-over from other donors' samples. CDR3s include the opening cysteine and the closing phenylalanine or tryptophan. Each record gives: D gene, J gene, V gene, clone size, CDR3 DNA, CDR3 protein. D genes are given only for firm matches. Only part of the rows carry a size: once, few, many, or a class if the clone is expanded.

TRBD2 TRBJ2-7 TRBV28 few TGTGCCAGCATCATGGGGGGGGGGGGAGAGCAGTACTTC CASIMGGGGEQYF
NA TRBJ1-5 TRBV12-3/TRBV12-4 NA TGTGCCAGCAGTTTCTTTGTAAGTCGAAGGGCCGGTCAGCCCCAGCATTTT CASSFFVSRRAGQPQHF
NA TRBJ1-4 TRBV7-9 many TGTGCCAGCAGTTTACAGGGTGGAGCGGAAAAACTGTTTTTT CASSLQGGAEKLFF
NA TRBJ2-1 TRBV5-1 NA TGCGCCAGCAGCATCCGGAGGGAGGAGCAGTTCTTC CASSIRREEQFF
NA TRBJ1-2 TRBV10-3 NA TGTGCCATCAGTGAGTCGATAATCCAGGCCGGGGGTGTCTTTAACTATGGCTACACCTTC CAISESIIQAGGVFNYGYTF
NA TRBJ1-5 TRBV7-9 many TGTGCCAGCAGCTCATACAGGGACCAGCCCCAGCATTTT CASSSYRDQPQHF
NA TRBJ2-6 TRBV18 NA TGTGCCAGCTCACCGTACGCGCGACAGCTAAACAACGTCCTGACTTTC CASSPYARQLNNVLTF
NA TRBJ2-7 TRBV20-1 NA TGCAGTGCTAAGCCCCTATCCCCAGCGTACGAGCAGTACTTC CSAKPLSPAYEQYF
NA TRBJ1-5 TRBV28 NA TGTGCCAGCAAAGGGAGCAATCAGCCCCAGCATTTT CASKGSNQPQHF
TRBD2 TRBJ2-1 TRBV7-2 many TGTGCCAGCAGCCCACTAGCGGGAGACCACAATGAGCAGTTCTTC CASSPLAGDHNEQFF
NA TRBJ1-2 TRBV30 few TGTGCCTGGAGTGGGGGGGGGCCCTATGGCTACACCTTC CAWSGGGPYGYTF
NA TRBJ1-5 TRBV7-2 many TGTGCCAGCAGCCCCCTGAGGGGAGGCAATCAGCCCCAGCATTTT CASSPLRGGNQPQHF
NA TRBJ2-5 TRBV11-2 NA TGTGCCAGCAGCTTAAGGAGGGGGCGAGAGACCCAGTACTTC CASSLRRGRETQYF
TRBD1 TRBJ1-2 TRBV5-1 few TGCGCCAGCAGACCCCTGCCGGGACAGGGGAGTGGCTACACCTTC CASRPLPGQGSGYTF
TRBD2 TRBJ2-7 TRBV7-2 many TGTGCCAGCAGCTTAGGGGAGACTAGCGCGACCTTTTACGAGCAGTACTTC CASSLGETSATFYEQYF
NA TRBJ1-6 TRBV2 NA TGTGCCAGCAGTGCAAGGGTACCCCTCCACTTT CASSARVPLHF
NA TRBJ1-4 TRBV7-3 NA TGTGCCAGCCTGCTCCCCGGGTCAACTAATGAAAAACTGTTTTTT CASLLPGSTNEKLFF
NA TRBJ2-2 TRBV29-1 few TGCAGCGTAGGCCGGGAACCCACCGGGGAGCTGTTTTTT CSVGREPTGELFF
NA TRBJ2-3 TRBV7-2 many TGTGCCAGCAGCTTAGTACAGGATACGCAGTATTTT CASSLVQDTQYF
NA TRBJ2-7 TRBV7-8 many TGTGCCAGCAGCCCTAACCCGGATTACGAGCAGTACTTC CASSPNPDYEQYF
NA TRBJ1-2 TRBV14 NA TGTGCCAGCAGCCAAGTAAGGAGAGGGGGAGAAGGCTACACCTTC CASSQVRRGGEGYTF
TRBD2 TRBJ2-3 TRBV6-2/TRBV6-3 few TGTGCCAGCAGTTACCAGCCCCTAGCGGGAGTCCTATCGATCGATACGCAGTATTTT CASSYQPLAGVLSIDTQYF
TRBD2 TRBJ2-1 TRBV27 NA TGTGCCAGCGCCGCTAGCGGGAGTCGGGGCTATGAGCAGTTCTTC CASAASGSRGYEQFF
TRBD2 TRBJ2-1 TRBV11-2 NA TGTGCCAGCAGCTTAGCTAGCGGGAACAATGAGCAGTTCTTC CASSLASGNNEQFF
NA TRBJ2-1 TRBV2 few TGTGCCAGCAGTGGGGGAGCGAATGAGCAGTTCTTC CASSGGANEQFF
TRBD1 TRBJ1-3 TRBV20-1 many TGCAGTGCTAGCAAGGACAGGAGGGATTCTGGAAACACCATATATTTT CSASKDRRDSGNTIYF
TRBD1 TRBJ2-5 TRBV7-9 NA TGTGCCAGCAGCCCCCGGACAGGGTCGAAGACCCAGTACTTC CASSPRTGSKTQYF
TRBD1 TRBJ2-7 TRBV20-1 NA TGCAGTGCTCGACGACAGGGATTCGGCGAGCAGTACTTC CSARRQGFGEQYF
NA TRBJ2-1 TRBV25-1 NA TGTGCCAGCAGTGGAGGGGGGCGGGTCTACAATGAGCAGTTCTTC CASSGGGRVYNEQFF
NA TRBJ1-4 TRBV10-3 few TGTGCCATCAGTTATGACAGTCAGGGTGAAAAACTGTTTTTT CAISYDSQGEKLFF
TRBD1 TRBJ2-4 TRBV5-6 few TGTGCCAGCAGCCCACAGGGGGCGGCCAAAAACATTCAGTACTTC CASSPQGAAKNIQYF
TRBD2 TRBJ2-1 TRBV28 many TGTGCCAGCAGTCGGACTAGCGGGTGGGATGAGCAGTTCTTC CASSRTSGWDEQFF
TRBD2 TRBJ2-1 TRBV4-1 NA TGCGCCAGCAGCCAAGAAAGCGGGAAGTACTACAATGAGCAGTTCTTC CASSQESGKYYNEQFF
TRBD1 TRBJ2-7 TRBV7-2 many TGTGCCAGCAGCTCGATGGGACAGGGATCCGCCTACGAGCAGTACTTC CASSSMGQGSAYEQYF
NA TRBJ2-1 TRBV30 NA TGTGCCTGGAGTGTAGGGATGGGAGAGCAGTTCTTC CAWSVGMGEQFF
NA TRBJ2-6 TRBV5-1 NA TGCGCCAGCAGACGCTTCCCGGGACAAACGTCTGGGGCCAACGTCCTGACTTTC CASRRFPGQTSGANVLTF
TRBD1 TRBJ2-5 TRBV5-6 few TGTGCCAGCAGCTCGACAGGGGGGACAGAGACCCAGTACTTC CASSSTGGTETQYF
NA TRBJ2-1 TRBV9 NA TGTGCCAGCAGCGCCCGGTTGGGGGAAACAACGTTCTTC CASSARLGETTFF
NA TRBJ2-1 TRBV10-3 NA TGTGCCATCAGGGGTACAGGGTTTAACAATGAGCAGTTCTTC CAIRGTGFNNEQFF
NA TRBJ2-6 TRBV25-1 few TGTGCCAGCGCCCTCCAGGGCTCTGGGGCCAACGTCCTGACTTTC CASALQGSGANVLTF
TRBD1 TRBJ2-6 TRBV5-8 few TGTGCCAGCAGCTTCATGTTGGGGACAGCTGGGGCCAACGTCCTGACTTTC CASSFMLGTAGANVLTF
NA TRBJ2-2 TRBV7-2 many TGTGCCAGCAGCTTAGCGACGCGCGGGGAGCTGTTTTTT CASSLATRGELFF
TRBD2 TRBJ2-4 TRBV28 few TGTGCCAGCAGTTTAAATATGATAGCGGGAGCGGTGGGAAACATTCAGTACTTC CASSLNMIAGAVGNIQYF
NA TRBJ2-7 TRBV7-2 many TGTGCCAGCAGCTTATCAGGGTTGGGCGAGCAGTACTTC CASSLSGLGEQYF
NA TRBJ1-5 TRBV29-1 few TGCAGCGTTGAACTATCTTCTAATCAGCCCCAGCATTTT CSVELSSNQPQHF
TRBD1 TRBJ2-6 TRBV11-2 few TGTGCCAGCAAGGGACAGGGGCACTCTGGGGCCAACGTCCTGACTTTC CASKGQGHSGANVLTF
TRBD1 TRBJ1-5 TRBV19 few TGTGCCAGTAATCAGGGGGCAGGTCAGCCCCAGCATTTT CASNQGAGQPQHF
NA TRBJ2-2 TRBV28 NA TGTGCCAGCAGTCCCTTGACCTGGAACGGGGAGCTGTTTTTT CASSPLTWNGELFF
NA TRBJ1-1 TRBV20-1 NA TGCAGTGCTAGCCCTATGACGGAACAAACTGAAGCTTTCTTT CSASPMTEQTEAFF
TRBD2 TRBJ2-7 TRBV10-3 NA TGTGCCATCAGTGCCAATCAGCTAGCGGGGTTTTTCTACGAGCAGTACTTC CAISANQLAGFFYEQYF
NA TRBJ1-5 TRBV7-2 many TGTGCCAGCAGCTTAAGGCCCTTTATGAGCAATCAGCCCCAGCATTTT CASSLRPFMSNQPQHF
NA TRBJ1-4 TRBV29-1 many TGCAGCGCCGCTAGGCCTAATGAAAAACTGTTTTTT CSAARPNEKLFF
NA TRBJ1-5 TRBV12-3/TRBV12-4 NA TGTGCCAGCAGTTTCGTAAGGAATTATCAGCCCCAGCATTTT CASSFVRNYQPQHF
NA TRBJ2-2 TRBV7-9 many TGTGCCAGCAGCTTTTGGGGGGCGACCCGAGGAGACACCGGGGAGCTGTTTTTT CASSFWGATRGDTGELFF
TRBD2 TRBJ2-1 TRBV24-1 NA TGTGCCACCAGTGATTTGCCGACTAGCGGGCACAATGAGCAGTTCTTC CATSDLPTSGHNEQFF
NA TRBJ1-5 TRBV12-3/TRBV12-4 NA TGTGCCAGCCGGGTCGGGGTTCGGCCCCAGCATTTT CASRVGVRPQHF
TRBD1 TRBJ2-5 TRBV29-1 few TGCAGCGGCGCGGACAGGGAGTATGAGACCCAGTACTTC CSGADREYETQYF
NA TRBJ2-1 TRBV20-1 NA TGCAGTGCTAGAGATCCAAGTGGGAAAAGCTCCTACAATGAGCAGTTCTTC CSARDPSGKSSYNEQFF
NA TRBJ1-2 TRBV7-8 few TGTGCCAGCAGCCCCCGTTCGCGGGACGGCTATGGCTACACCTTC CASSPRSRDGYGYTF